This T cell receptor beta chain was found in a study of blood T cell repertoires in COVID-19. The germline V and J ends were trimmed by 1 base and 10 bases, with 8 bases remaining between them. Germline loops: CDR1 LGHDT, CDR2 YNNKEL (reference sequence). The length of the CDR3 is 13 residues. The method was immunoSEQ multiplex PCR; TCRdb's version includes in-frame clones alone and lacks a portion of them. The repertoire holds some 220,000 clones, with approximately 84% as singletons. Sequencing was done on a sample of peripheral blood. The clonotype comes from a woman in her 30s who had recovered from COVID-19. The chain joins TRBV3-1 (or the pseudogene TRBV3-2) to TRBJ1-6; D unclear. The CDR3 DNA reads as TGTGCCAGCAGCCAAGGCGCGACATCACCCCTCCACTTT. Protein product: CASSQGATSPLHF.